This T cell receptor beta chain was found in a study of early T cells in non-severe SARS-CoV-2 infection. The CDR3 consists of 13 residues. V lost 4 bases, J lost 7 bases, and 8 bases lay in between. CDR1 and CDR2 (germline): SGHAT, FQNNGV. This clonotype was recorded many times. Individually, cDNA molecules had unique molecular identifiers attached to them. MiXCR, applied by TCRdb to the 5' RACE reads, yields one record per CDR3 protein. The table shows tens of thousands of distinct CDR3 sequences, with 11% occurring only once. This TCR was sampled from an adult who was a healthcare worker with PCR-confirmed SARS-CoV-2 infection or an uninfected control (not recorded which). The chain has TRBV11-2 and TRBJ1-6, with D uncertain. Specimen: whole blood. The CDR3 coding sequence is TGTGCCAGCAGCTCGAATCAGAATTCACCCCTCCACTTT. This sequence encodes CASSSNQNSPLHF.